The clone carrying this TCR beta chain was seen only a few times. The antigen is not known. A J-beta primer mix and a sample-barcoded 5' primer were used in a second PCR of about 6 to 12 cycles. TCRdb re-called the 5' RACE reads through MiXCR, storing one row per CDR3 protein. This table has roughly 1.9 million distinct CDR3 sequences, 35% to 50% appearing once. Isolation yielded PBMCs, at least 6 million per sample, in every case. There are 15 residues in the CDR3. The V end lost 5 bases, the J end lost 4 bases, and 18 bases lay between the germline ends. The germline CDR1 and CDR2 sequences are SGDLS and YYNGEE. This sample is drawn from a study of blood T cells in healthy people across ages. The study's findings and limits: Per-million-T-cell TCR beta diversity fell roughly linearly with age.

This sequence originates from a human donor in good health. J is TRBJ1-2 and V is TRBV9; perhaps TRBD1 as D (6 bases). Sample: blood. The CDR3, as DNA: TGTGCCAGCAGGAGTGAAAGGGGGGGCGGCTATGGCTACACCTTC. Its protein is CASRSERGGGYGYTF.